These T cell receptor beta chains were read from a single sample in a study of T cell responses to AZD1222 COVID-19 vaccine. Assay: immunoSEQ multiplex PCR; the TCRdb copy retains only in-frame clones and omits some. Here the sample spans roughly 110,000 clones, approximately 88% being singletons. Sequences were derived from peripheral blood, sampled 28 days after the second AZD1222 dose. The receptors shown here come from an adult who received the AZD1222 COVID-19 vaccine. Each CDR3 is given with its conserved first and last residue. The D gene is left open where the match is weak. Not every row has a clone size; where given, it reads once, few, many or a size class.

cdr3_length	d_call	clone_size	v_call	j_call	cdr3_aa	cdr3_nt
14	-	-	TRBV28	TRBJ1-6	CASSPPSRGSPLHF	TGTGCCAGCAGCCCCCCCAGTCGGGGTTCACCCCTCCACTTT
13	TRBD1	-	TRBV18	TRBJ1-5	CASSRDRSQPQHF	TGTGCCAGCTCACGGGACAGGAGTCAGCCCCAGCATTTT
15	-	-	TRBV18	TRBJ2-4	CASSSTGTAKNIQYF	TGTGCCAGCTCATCGACCGGGACAGCCAAAAACATTCAGTACTTC
17	-	-	TRBV19	TRBJ2-2	CASTQWGASENTGELFF	TGTGCCAGTACCCAATGGGGGGCTAGCGAGAACACCGGGGAGCTGTTTTTT
14	-	-	TRBV21-1	TRBJ1-6	CASSKKDRDSPLHF	TGTGCCAGCAGCAAAAAGGACAGGGATTCACCCCTCCACTTT
16	TRBD2	-	TRBV5-4	TRBJ2-5	CASSIIGLAGGGTQYF	TGTGCCAGCAGCATAATCGGACTAGCGGGGGGAGGGACCCAGTACTTC
14	TRBD1	-	TRBV10-1	TRBJ2-1	CASSERRGHNEQFF	TGCGCCAGCAGTGAGCGCAGGGGGCACAATGAGCAGTTCTTC
15	-	-	TRBV28	TRBJ1-5	CASPPPGADNQPQHF	TGTGCCAGCCCCCCCCCGGGGGCGGACAATCAGCCCCAGCATTTT
14	TRBD1	-	TRBV6-5	TRBJ1-1	CASITPGQGAKAFF	TGTGCCAGCATCACCCCGGGACAGGGGGCGAAAGCTTTCTTT
13	-	-	TRBV27	TRBJ1-1	CASSILGNTEAFF	TGTGCCAGCAGCATCCTTGGGAACACTGAAGCTTTCTTT
14	-	-	TRBV6-2/TRBV6-3	TRBJ2-5	CASSFHGGQETQYF	TGTGCCAGCAGTTTTCACGGGGGCCAAGAGACCCAGTACTTC
15	-	-	TRBV6-2/TRBV6-3	TRBJ1-2	CASSSWAQGNYGYTF	TGTGCCAGCAGTTCCTGGGCCCAGGGAAACTATGGCTACACCTTC
14	-	once	TRBV19	TRBJ2-7	CASSILPQETEQYF	TGTGCCAGTAGTATCCTTCCCCAGGAGACCGAGCAGTACTTC
16	-	-	TRBV9	TRBJ2-7	CASSVAAGATPYEQYF	TGTGCCAGCAGCGTAGCTGCGGGGGCAACCCCCTACGAGCAGTACTTC
16	-	-	TRBV4-2	TRBJ1-6	CASSQDSDRYNSPLHF	TGTGCCAGCAGCCAAGACTCGGACAGATATAATTCACCCCTCCACTTT
12	-	-	TRBV9	TRBJ1-6	CASNYEGLPLHF	TGTGCCAGCAACTATGAGGGGTTACCCCTCCACTTT
17	-	-	TRBV3-1/TRBV3-2	TRBJ2-7	CASSQVPRPGFPYEQYF	TGTGCCAGCAGCCAAGTACCTCGCCCGGGGTTCCCCTACGAGCAGTACTTC
18	TRBD2	-	TRBV6-1	TRBJ2-3	CASSEALVLAGSTDTQYF	TGTGCCAGCAGTGAAGCGCTCGTCCTAGCGGGGAGCACAGATACGCAGTATTTT
14	-	-	TRBV7-2	TRBJ1-5	CASSLRQGNQPQHF	TGTGCCAGCAGCTTACGTCAGGGGAATCAGCCCCAGCATTTT
11	-	-	TRBV5-4	TRBJ2-1	CASSSDSLQFF	TGTGCCAGCAGCTCTGACTCCCTTCAGTTCTTC
13	-	-	TRBV6-2/TRBV6-3	TRBJ1-1	CASSPGERTEAFF	TGTGCCAGCAGCCCGGGGGAGAGGACTGAAGCTTTCTTT
15	-	-	TRBV4-3	TRBJ1-2	CASSQDVEGHYGYTF	TGCGCCAGCAGCCAAGATGTGGAAGGGCACTATGGCTACACCTTC
16	-	-	TRBV4-3	TRBJ2-2	CASSPQVGSNTGELFF	TGCGCCAGCAGCCCCCAAGTAGGTTCGAACACCGGGGAGCTGTTTTTT
15	-	-	TRBV6-2/TRBV6-3	TRBJ1-2	CASSYSQETIYGYTF	TGTGCCAGCAGTTACTCACAGGAGACCATATATGGCTACACCTTC
13	-	once	TRBV5-4	TRBJ1-1	CASSQERYTEAFF	TGTGCCAGCAGCCAGGAGCGGTACACTGAAGCTTTCTTT
15	-	-	TRBV3-1/TRBV3-2	TRBJ1-6	CASSQGQAGNSPLHF	TGTGCCAGCAGCCAAGGTCAGGCAGGAAATTCACCCCTCCACTTT
13	-	-	TRBV4-2	TRBJ2-7	CASSQGGSYEQYF	TGTGCCAGCAGCCAAGGGGGATCCTACGAGCAGTACTTC